Listed here are 18 T cell receptor beta chains from one sample, sequenced in a study of CD8 T cells in ankylosing spondylitis. The study's findings and limits: Seemingly characteristic of ankylosing spondylitis blood was a TCR beta motif consisting of about 8 highly homologous variants.

Antigen specificity for these receptors is unknown. MiXCR was run by TCRdb on the 5' RACE reads, yielding one entry per CDR3 protein. The repertoire consists of about 700,000 distinct CDR3 sequences, with around 19% occurring once and the leading ten covering around 19%. Material for sequencing was blood, either unsorted or a sorted T cell fraction (not recorded which). The receptor set was obtained from a male donor with ankylosing spondylitis.

V and J are TRBV9 and TRBJ1-4; D is uncertain. Germline CDR1 SGDLS, CDR2 YYNGEE. The CDR3 is 15 residues long. Trimming removed 3 bases from V and 6 bases from J, with 15 bases in between. CDR3 in DNA: TGTGCCAGCAGCGACCAGGCGGGGTCGGATGAAAAACTGTTTTTT. It is translated as CASSDQAGSDEKLFF.

The genes are TRBV20-1 and TRBJ2-2, with a possible D match to TRBD2 (5 bases). The CDR3 spans 13 residues. V lost 5 bases and J lost 5, with 12 bases in between. Germline CDR1 DFQATT, CDR2 SNEGSKA (reference sequence). The CDR3 loop reads CSAPLTGTGELFF. The CDR3, as DNA: TGCAGTGCTCCCCTTACGGGGACCGGGGAGCTGTTTTTT.

V usage is TRBV10-3 and J usage is TRBJ2-3, with D perhaps TRBD1 (5 bases). The CDR3 totals 14 residues. Germline V lookup: CDR1 ENHRY, CDR2 SYGVKD. The V end was cut by 6 bases, the J end by 4 bases, with 14 bases between. CDR3 protein: CAIRGPQPPDTQYF. CDR3 coding DNA: TGTGCCATCAGGGGGCCCCAGCCCCCAGATACGCAGTATTTT.

V gene TRBV6-5 combines with J gene TRBJ2-7; TRBD2 might be the D (5 bases). CDR1 is MNHEY and CDR2 is SVGAGI in the germline V gene. V shed 1 base and J shed 5 bases, with 12 bases lying between them. The CDR3 is 14 amino acids. The CDR3 region has the DNA TGTGCCAGCAGTTACTTCGGGGTTGGGGACGAGCAGTACTTC. It translates to CASSYFGVGDEQYF.

The V call is TRBV20-1, the J call TRBJ2-3; TRBD1 matches 9 bases. The V segment lost 3 bases and the J segment 4 bases; nucleotides outside the gene matches: 5. This CDR3 contains 14 residues. Germline V lookup: CDR1 DFQATT, CDR2 SNEGSKA (reference sequence). The CDR3 loop reads CSARGQGQSDTQYF. The CDR3 coding sequence is TGCAGTGCTAGGGGACAGGGACAGTCAGATACGCAGTATTTT.

This chain uses TRBV12-3 or TRBV12-4 with TRBJ1-1; 10 bases match TRBD1. The CDR3 runs 15 residues. J lost 4 bases, V lost 5 bases, and 7 bases had no gene match. For the CDR3, the DNA is TGTGCCAGCAGTCCCCCCTGGACAGGGGGCACTGAAGCTTTCTTT. This gives the protein CASSPPWTGGTEAFF.

The chain joins TRBV7-9 to TRBJ2-5, with 7 bases matching TRBD1. With V trimmed by 1 base and J by 11 bases, 7 bases remained unmatched. CDR3 length: 13 amino acids. Germline V lookup: CDR1 SEHNR, CDR2 FQNEAQ (reference sequence). The CDR3 nucleotides are TGTGCCAGCAGCTTAGTCCCAGGACAGGAGCAGTACTTC. Residues: CASSLVPGQEQYF.

J is TRBJ2-5 and V is TRBV28; D might be TRBD2 (7 bases). V gave up 3 bases and J gave up 4 bases, with 12 bases separating them. CDR3 length: 14 residues. CDR1 and CDR2 from the germline V gene are MDHEN and SYDVKM. Here the CDR3 reads CASSLWGGGETQYF. CDR3 nucleotide sequence: TGTGCCAGCAGTTTGTGGGGGGGCGGAGAGACCCAGTACTTC.

V is TRBV6-6 and J is TRBJ1-2, with D perhaps TRBD1 (6 bases). CDR3 length equals 13 residues. Germline loops: CDR1 MNHNY, CDR2 SVGAGI (reference sequence). V dropped 8 bases and J dropped 2 bases, with 12 bases sitting between them. In DNA, the CDR3 is TGTGCCAGCTGGGACACACGGAACTATGGCTACACCTTC. Amino acids: CASWDTRNYGYTF.

The V call is TRBV27, the J call TRBJ2-7, with 8 bases aligning to TRBD2. V lost 6 bases, J lost 5 bases, and 12 bases stayed unmatched. This CDR3 contains 15 residues. CDR1 is MNHEY and CDR2 is SMNVEV in the germline V gene (reference sequence). The CDR3 DNA sequence: TGTGCCAGCAGCCGCGCAAGCGGGAGCGTCAACGAGCAGTACTTC. It is translated as CASSRASGSVNEQYF.

This chain connects TRBV5-1 to TRBJ1-3; weak D call: TRBD1 (5 bases). This CDR3 contains 15 residues. V lost 6 bases and J lost 0, with 13 bases in between. Per germline, CDR1 SGHRS and CDR2 YFSETQ. Here the CDR3 DNA reads TGCGCCAGCACCCTAGAGGGGATCTCTGGAAACACCATATATTTT. Amino acids: CASTLEGISGNTIYF.

This clonotype occurred once. The chain has TRBV20-1 and TRBJ1-1; no firm D call. The CDR3 runs 12 residues. Germline V gene data show CDR1 as DFQATT and CDR2 as SNEGSKA (reference sequence). Trimming cost V 6 bases and J 4 bases, with 12 bases left between them. CDR3 loop: CSATPDPTEAFF. The CDR3 nucleotides are TGCAGTGCCACCCCTGACCCCACTGAAGCTTTCTTT.

The V call is TRBV12-3 or TRBV12-4, the J call TRBJ2-1; 14 nucleotides line up with TRBD2. This CDR3 comprises 14 residues. The V gene end was trimmed by 6 bases and the J gene end by 8 bases; junction bases not matched to a gene: 3. The CDR3, as DNA: TGTGCCAGCAGGGGACTAGCGGGAGTCGATGAGCAGTTCTTC. It translates to CASRGLAGVDEQFF.

This clonotype was seen more than once but under ten times. The chain couples TRBV5-6 to TRBJ1-1; D call uncertain. V lost 2 bases to trimming and J lost 3 bases, with 11 bases between them. Germline V CDR1 and CDR2: SGHDT, YYEEEE. The CDR3 totals 14 residues. The CDR3: CASSFPSAYTEAFF. In DNA, the CDR3 is TGTGCCAGCAGCTTTCCTTCGGCCTACACTGAAGCTTTCTTT.

In this sample, this clonotype turned up a few times. The CDR3 region is CASGQGLYGYTF. The CDR3 DNA reads TGTGCCAGCGGACAGGGATTATATGGCTACACCTTC. V gene TRBV28 combines with J gene TRBJ1-2; 8 positions agree with TRBD1. J lost 5 bases, V lost 8 bases, and 4 bases had no gene match. This CDR3 has 12 residues. Germline V gene sequence: CDR1 MDHEN, CDR2 SYDVKM.

The chain is built from TRBV5-5 and TRBJ2-7; D is unresolved. The CDR3 has 16 residues. The V gene's germline CDR1 is SGHKS and CDR2 YYEKEE (reference sequence). V was pared by 2 bases and J by 3 bases, with 18 bases between. CDR3 nucleotides: TGTGCCAGCAGCTTTGGTCCCTCACTAACAAACTACGAGCAGTACTTC. Its protein product is CASSFGPSLTNYEQYF.

The V gene is TRBV7-8, the J gene TRBJ2-1, with 13 bases matching TRBD2. The J segment lost 5 bases and the V segment lost 0 bases, leaving 4 bases of the junction unmatched. Germline V gives CDR1 SGHVS, CDR2 FQNEAQ. The CDR3 has 17 residues. CDR3 loop: CASSLAVGTSGDNEQFF. In DNA form, the CDR3 reads TGTGCCAGCAGCTTAGCTGTCGGGACTAGCGGGGACAATGAGCAGTTCTTC.

The rearrangement links TRBV12-3 or TRBV12-4 to TRBJ1-5; D might be TRBD1 (6 bases). V lost 3 bases, J lost 7 bases, and 13 bases lay in between. The length of the CDR3 is 14 residues. The CDR3, as DNA: TGTGCCAGCAGTTTGGGGACCCAGGGGCAGCCCCAGCATTTT. It codes for CASSLGTQGQPQHF.